This is a list of T cell receptor beta chains from one sample in a study of vaccination and CD4 T cells after COVID-19. Their antigen targets remain unknown. Each CDR3 protein gets one entry after TCRdb re-called the PCR reads with MiXCR. Of roughly 16,000 distinct CDR3 sequences listed, more than 40% are singletons. Material: CD4+ T cells from blood, cultured in vitro, obtained after SARS-CoV-2 vaccination. Source of these receptors: a human donor who had recovered from COVID-19. The CDR3 runs from the conserved cysteine through the conserved F or W. A D gene is named only where the DNA matches it firmly. Clone size is stated in some rows and not others, as once, few, many or a class when expanded.

>TRBV30|-|TRBJ2-4|TRBD1
TGTGCCTGGAGTGTTGGACAGGAACCTAAAAACATTCAGTACTTC
CAWSVGQEPKNIQYF
>TRBV7-3|-|TRBJ2-1|-
TGTGCCAGCAGCTTGGGGCGAGACAATGAGCAGTTCTTC
CASSLGRDNEQFF
>TRBV11-1|-|TRBJ2-2|-
TGTGCCAGCAGCCCCACCCTGGGGGGGCTCGGCACCGGGGAGCTGTTTTTT
CASSPTLGGLGTGELFF
>TRBV20-1|few|TRBJ2-2|TRBD2
TGCAGTGCTCTCCGGGGAGCGGGAGGAGTGCTGTTTTTT
CSALRGAGGVLFF
>TRBV18|-|TRBJ1-2|-
TGTGCCAGCTCACCATCCGCTGACCCTAACTATGGCTACACCTTC
CASSPSADPNYGYTF
>TRBV19|few|TRBJ1-5|-
TGTGCCAGTAGGAAGACGGCCCATCAGCCCCAGCATTTT
CASRKTAHQPQHF
>TRBV10-2|once|TRBJ2-3|-
TGCGCCACCCAGCAGTGGGGACTGCACACAGATACGCAGTATTTT
CATQQWGLHTDTQYF
>TRBV28|-|TRBJ2-1|TRBD1
TGTGCCAGCAGCATGACAGGGAATTACAATGAGCAGTTCTTC
CASSMTGNYNEQFF
>TRBV20-1|-|TRBJ2-1|TRBD1
TGCAGTGCCTTGGGCGGGACAGGCACCTACAATGAGCAGTTCTTC
CSALGGTGTYNEQFF
>TRBV6-5|-|TRBJ2-5|-
TGTGCCAGCAGTTCCCCCCTTTCCGGGAGAGAAGAGACCCAGTACTTC
CASSSPLSGREETQYF
>TRBV20-1|few|TRBJ2-7|-
TGCAGTGCTAGGGGGGATATGGCCGAGCAGTACTTC
CSARGDMAEQYF
>TRBV19|few|TRBJ2-2|-
TGTGCCAGTAGTAGAGGGAACACCGGGGAGCTGTTTTTT
CASSRGNTGELFF
>TRBV7-9|-|TRBJ1-5|-
TGTGCCAGCGGGGTTAACCAGCCCCAGCATTTT
CASGVNQPQHF
>TRBV10-3|-|TRBJ2-7|-
TGTGCCATCAGCGTACAGGGCGACGAGCAGTACTTC
CAISVQGDEQYF
>TRBV20-1|few|TRBJ1-5|-
TGCAGTGCTACGACAGGATCTTATAGCAATCAGCCCCAGCATTTT
CSATTGSYSNQPQHF